This passage covers 30 T cell receptor beta chains from one sample sequenced in a study of early T cells in non-severe SARS-CoV-2 infection. TCRdb fed the 5' RACE reads into MiXCR, producing one record per CDR3 protein. The table lists tens of thousands of distinct CDR3 sequences, roughly 10% of them singletons. What was sequenced was whole blood. The receptors were sampled from an adult who was a healthcare worker with PCR-confirmed SARS-CoV-2 infection or an uninfected control (not recorded which).

This clonotype was observed a few times. The CDR3 region has the DNA TGTGCCAGTAGTATTCGGGAGGATCGGGACAATGAGCAGTTCTTC. Amino acids: CASSIREDRDNEQFF. The rearrangement links TRBV19 to TRBJ2-1; 7 bases match TRBD2. The germline V gene has CDR1 LNHDA and CDR2 SQIVND (reference sequence). This CDR3 is built from 15 residues. Trimming cost V 3 bases and J 5 bases; bases outside gene matches: 7.

This chain links TRBV6-1 with TRBJ1-6, with D possibly being TRBD1 (5 bases). This CDR3 contains 15 residues. Per germline, CDR1 MNHNS and CDR2 SASEGT. Trimming left V 2 bases short and J 7 bases short, with 12 bases between. Here the CDR3 reads CASSERQKGNSPLHF. CDR3 DNA sequence: TGTGCCAGCAGTGAAAGACAGAAGGGGAATTCACCCCTCCACTTT.

This clonotype was observed a handful of times. This chain uses TRBV20-1 with TRBJ2-1; D possibly matches TRBD1 or TRBD2 (6 bases each). In germline, CDR1 is DFQATT, CDR2 SNEGSKA (reference sequence). This CDR3 contains 12 residues. V was clipped by 6 bases and J by 7 bases, with 13 bases between them. CDR3 nucleotide sequence: TGCAGTGCGATTAGAGGGGGGAATGAGCAGTTCTTC. The encoded protein is CSAIRGGNEQFF.

This clonotype has only one observation. The J gene is TRBJ2-1, the V gene TRBV2, with no clear D. CDR3 length: 11 residues. The ends were cut back, 6 bases at V and 5 bases at J, with 5 bases in the middle. Germline V lookup: CDR1 SNHLY, CDR2 FYNNEI. CDR3 DNA: TGTGCCAGCAGACTAAACAATGAGCAGTTCTTC. Protein sequence: CASRLNNEQFF.

This clonotype was recorded a few times. The chain couples TRBV7-2 to TRBJ1-2; weak D call: TRBD1 (5 bases). Deletions cut 5 bases from V and 8 bases from J, with 21 bases between. This CDR3 comprises 15 residues. CDR1 is SGHTA, CDR2 FQGNSA, per germline. The CDR3 reads CASSPGIWAGRGYTF. DNA for the CDR3: TGTGCCAGCAGCCCAGGAATTTGGGCAGGGAGAGGCTACACCTTC.

This clonotype was seen more than once but under ten times. The chain couples TRBV7-2 to TRBJ2-1, with D tentatively TRBD2 (7 bases). The CDR3 contains 15 residues. Trimming removed 0 bases at V and 2 bases at J, with 8 bases between. Germline CDR1 and CDR2: SGHTA and FQGNSA. This CDR3 reads CASSLAGGPYNEQFF. CDR3 nucleotides: TGTGCCAGCAGCTTAGCGGGGGGGCCCTACAATGAGCAGTTCTTC.

The gene calls are TRBV7-3 and TRBJ2-7, with 11 bases lining up with TRBD1. Trimming cost V 5 bases and J 4 bases; bases outside gene matches: 4. This CDR3 is built from 14 residues. Germline values: CDR1 SGHTA, CDR2 FQGTGA. In DNA, the CDR3 is TGTGCCAGCAGCATGGACAGGGGGCAGTACGAGCAGTACTTC. It encodes CASSMDRGQYEQYF.

About this clonotype itself: This CDR3 fails to terminate in the conserved phenylalanine or tryptophan, so it likely reflects a read error. The DNA is omitted, as the CDR3 cannot be located on it reliably, and the CDR3 follows TCRdb's listing. The chain has TRBV12-3 or TRBV12-4 and TRBJ2-1; TRBD1 is the table's D call and was not checked against the DNA. The CDR3 comprises 12 residues, both ends counted. CDR3 amino acids: CASSYGTDRVFI.

For this clonotype: A much bigger clone sits one base away, suggesting this may be a read error. This sequence joins TRBV3-1 and TRBJ2-7, with a tentative D call TRBD1 (5 bases). The germline CDR1 and CDR2 sequences are LGHDT and YNNKEL (reference sequence). The CDR3 is made up of 15 amino acids. The CDR3 reads CANSQEQAASYEQYF. The CDR3 DNA reads as TGTGCCAACAGCCAAGAACAGGCCGCCTCCTACGAGCAGTACTTC.

This clonotype showed up just a few times. The chain employs TRBV3-1 and TRBJ2-7, with unresolved D. CDR1 LGHDT and CDR2 YNNKEL come from the germline V gene (reference sequence). The CDR3 length is 14 residues. Trimming removed 2 bases from V and 0 bases from J, with 8 bases in between. CDR3 residues: CASSQRTTSYEQYF. DNA of the CDR3: TGTGCCAGCAGCCAACGCACTACCTCCTACGAGCAGTACTTC.

This clonotype was seen ten or more times. CDR3 protein: CSAASPGRPYNEQFF. The CDR3 DNA reads as TGCAGTGCCGCGTCCCCGGGTAGGCCCTACAATGAGCAGTTCTTC. The chain carries TRBV20-1 and TRBJ2-1; D is ambiguous. Trimming took off 6 bases at V and 2 bases at J, with 17 bases between the two ends. Germline V gene data show CDR1 as DFQATT and CDR2 as SNEGSKA (reference sequence). CDR3 length: 15 residues.

The chain recombines TRBV10-3 with TRBJ2-1; 11 bases map to TRBD2. Unmatched junction bases numbered 5, after V lost 4 bases and J lost 0 bases. Germline V gives CDR1 ENHRY, CDR2 SYGVKD. The CDR3 has 17 residues. The CDR3 loop reads CAISGGLAVSSYNEQFF. As DNA, the CDR3 is TGTGCCATCAGTGGGGGACTAGCGGTGAGCTCCTACAATGAGCAGTTCTTC.

This clonotype was observed a handful of times. The rearrangement uses TRBV5-1 and TRBJ2-1; perhaps TRBD1 as D (6 bases). Trimming left V 5 bases short and J 3 bases short, with 21 bases between. CDR1 and CDR2 from the germline V gene are SGHRS and YFSETQ. This CDR3 contains 17 residues. CDR3 nucleotide sequence: TGCGCCAGCAGACGAACAGGGTCGACGGGGCACTACAATGAGCAGTTCTTC. Protein: CASRRTGSTGHYNEQFF. The full variable domain, completed using reference TRBV5-1 and TRBJ2-1, is KAGVTQTPRYLIKTRGQQVTLSCSPISGHRSVSWYQQTPGQGLQFLFEYFSETQRNKGNFPGRFSGRQFSNSRSEMNVSTLELGDSALYLCASRRTGSTGHYNEQFFGPGTRLTVL.

Here the CDR3 DNA reads TGCAGTGCTGACAGGTATTCCAGCTCCTACAATGAGCAGTTCTTC. Protein product: CSADRYSSSYNEQFF. The chain employs TRBV20-1 and TRBJ2-1, with D possibly matching TRBD1 (6 bases). V shed 5 bases and J shed 0 bases, with 14 bases lying between them. This CDR3 has 15 amino acids. Germline V gene lookup returns CDR1 DFQATT and CDR2 SNEGSKA (reference sequence).

The chain recombines TRBV2 with TRBJ2-1, with TRBD2 identical over 8 bases. The CDR3 is made up of 14 amino acids. The V gene's germline CDR1 is SNHLY and CDR2 FYNNEI. Germline trimming cut 4 bases from V and 8 bases from J; bases unmatched to any gene: 7. For the CDR3, the DNA is TGTGCCAGCAGTGCATCGGGAGGGGTCCATGAGCAGTTCTTC. It codes for CASSASGGVHEQFF.

This clonotype appeared a few times. The rearrangement joins TRBV29-1 to TRBJ2-1, with D perhaps TRBD2 (6 bases). Per the germline V gene, CDR1 is SQVTM and CDR2 is ANQGSEA. Trimming took 5 bases from V and 9 from J, leaving 14 bases between them. The CDR3 loop spans 12 amino acids. CDR3 sequence (DNA): TGCAGCGTTCTGTCCGGGAGCAGTGAGCAGTTCTTC. Translation gives CSVLSGSSEQFF.

There are a few counts of this clonotype. The V call is TRBV5-1, the J call TRBJ2-4; possible D gene TRBD2, 5 bases. Trimming left V 2 bases short and J 0 bases short, with 9 bases between. This CDR3 contains 15 residues. In germline, CDR1 is SGHRS, CDR2 YFSETQ. The CDR3 loop is CASSFGDIAKNIQYF. CDR3 sequence (DNA): TGCGCCAGCAGCTTCGGGGATATAGCCAAAAACATTCAGTACTTC.

This clonotype has at least ten counts. This CDR3 is CASSVTTGRGYTF. The CDR3, as DNA: TGTGCCAGCAGTGTTACGACAGGCCGTGGCTACACCTTC. The chain has TRBV6-1 and TRBJ1-2; possible D gene TRBD1, 6 bases. Germline V gives CDR1 MNHNS, CDR2 SASEGT. V dropped 4 bases and J dropped 7 bases, with 13 bases sitting between them. The CDR3 spans 13 residues.

The J gene is TRBJ1-1, the V gene TRBV29-1, with D possibly matching TRBD1 (6 bases). Germline values: CDR1 SQVTM, CDR2 ANQGSEA. The CDR3 totals 14 residues. V lost 6 bases and J 4 bases, leaving 18 bases between the germline ends. The CDR3 is CSVLTTTGITEAFF. CDR3 nucleotide sequence: TGCAGCGTCCTCACCACCACAGGGATCACTGAAGCTTTCTTT.

This clonotype was counted between two and nine times. For the CDR3, the DNA is TGTGCCAGCAGTTCAGGGGTGGGCACAGATACGCAGTATTTT. It translates to CASSSGVGTDTQYF. V usage is TRBV27 and J usage is TRBJ2-3; tentatively, D is TRBD1 (6 bases). CDR3 length equals 14 residues. From germline, CDR1 is MNHEY and CDR2 SMNVEV (reference sequence). V shed 4 bases and J shed 1 base, with 9 bases lying between them.

The rearrangement joins TRBV28 to TRBJ1-2, with no clear D. Germline V gene lookup returns CDR1 MDHEN and CDR2 SYDVKM. V was trimmed by 3 bases and J by 5 bases, leaving 10 bases between them. The CDR3 covers 13 residues. In DNA, the CDR3 is TGTGCCAGCAGTTTGATAGCTCAATATGGCTACACCTTC. The encoded protein is CASSLIAQYGYTF.

This clonotype was observed a handful of times. This rearrangement joins TRBV12-3 or TRBV12-4 to TRBJ2-7; D might be TRBD1 or TRBD2, each matching 5 bases. CDR3 length: 12 residues. The V end lost 5 bases, the J end lost 9 bases, and 14 bases lay between the germline ends. The CDR3 is CASSNRDPVQYF. CDR3 DNA sequence: TGTGCCAGCAGTAACCGGGACCCGGTGCAGTACTTC.

J is TRBJ2-1 and V is TRBV24-1; D is unresolved. The CDR3 extends over 12 amino acids. CDR1 and CDR2 from the germline V gene are KGHDR and SFDVKD. Trimming took 3 bases from V and 10 from J, leaving 9 bases between them. The CDR3 coding sequence is TGTGCCACCAGTGATGGGGTAAAAGAGCAGTTCTTC. Protein sequence: CATSDGVKEQFF.

This clonotype appeared many times. The chain is built from TRBV3-1 and TRBJ1-2, with 11 bases matching TRBD1. Germline V gene lookup returns CDR1 LGHDT and CDR2 YNNKEL (reference sequence). This CDR3 is 18 amino acids long. V lost 0 bases, J lost 5 bases, and 11 bases stayed unmatched. The CDR3, as DNA: TGTGCCAGCAGCCAAGATTTCTTAGGGACAGGGGGAGGTTATGGCTACACCTTC. Translated: CASSQDFLGTGGGYGYTF.

Many counts were recorded for this clonotype. The V gene is TRBV10-2, the J gene TRBJ2-7; perhaps TRBD2 as D (6 bases). Trimming left V 0 bases short and J 5 bases short, with 17 bases between. CDR3 size: 16 residues. Germline V gene data show CDR1 as WSHSY and CDR2 as SAAADI. The CDR3 nucleotides are TGCGCCAGCAGTGAGTCTGGTGCGGGGACGTGGGACGAGCAGTACTTC. Its translation is CASSESGAGTWDEQYF.

This chain uses TRBV7-2 with TRBJ2-1, with D perhaps matching TRBD2 (6 bases). CDR1 SGHTA and CDR2 FQGNSA come from the germline V gene. Trimming took off 5 bases at V and 5 bases at J, with 13 bases between the two ends. The CDR3 is 14 amino acids. The CDR3 protein is CASSPTRADNEQFF. For the CDR3, the DNA is TGTGCCAGCAGCCCGACTAGGGCAGACAATGAGCAGTTCTTC.

This clonotype has ten or more counts. The rearrangement uses TRBV5-1 and TRBJ2-2; 7 bases line up with TRBD1. Germline lookup yields CDR1 SGHRS and CDR2 YFSETQ. With 4 bases clipped from V and 6 bases from J, the junction kept 9 bases outside the gene matches. CDR3 size: 15 residues. This chain's CDR3 is CASSPITGVSGELFF. CDR3 coding DNA: TGCGCCAGCAGCCCAATCACAGGGGTTTCCGGGGAGCTGTTTTTT.

This clonotype was seen only a few times. The DNA for the CDR3 is TGCAGCGCCACACGGGGTGCGGCCAAAAACATTCAGTACTTC. This sequence encodes CSATRGAAKNIQYF. The chain couples TRBV29-1 to TRBJ2-4; D possibly corresponds to TRBD2 (5 bases). This CDR3 is 14 amino acids long. Germline V gene lookup returns CDR1 SQVTM and CDR2 ANQGSEA. V lost 7 bases and J lost 1, with 14 bases in between.

This clonotype was detected many times. The chain joins TRBV29-1 to TRBJ2-5, with TRBD1 matching 9 bases. The CDR3 runs 13 residues. J was trimmed by 4 bases and V by 6 bases; bases with no gene match: 6. Germline CDR1 and CDR2: SQVTM and ANQGSEA. CDR3 DNA: TGCAGCGTGCTACAGGGGGCAGGAGAGACCCAGTACTTC. Translation gives CSVLQGAGETQYF.

This clonotype was seen more than once but under ten times. The V call is TRBV7-2, the J call TRBJ2-1; TRBD1 is a possible D gene (5 bases). V shed 5 bases and J shed 3 bases, with 11 bases lying between them. In germline, CDR1 is SGHTA, CDR2 FQGNSA. This CDR3 contains 14 residues. The CDR3, as DNA: TGTGCCAGCAGCCCTCGACAGATCTACAATGAGCAGTTCTTC. Translation: CASSPRQIYNEQFF.